These 2 T cell receptor beta chains were sequenced from one sample in a study of lymphopenia after photon versus proton radiotherapy. Measured with immunoSEQ multiplex PCR; TCRdb has only the in-frame clones, and not every one. Of tens of thousands of clones in the sample, about 90% were seen once. Here the sequenced sample was peripheral blood, taken from a patient treated with proton-based radiotherapy. All receptors come from a man aged 80 or over with esophageal cancer.

This clone was counted a single time. For the CDR3, the DNA is TGTGCCAGCAGTGAAAGTTGGAACCCCAACCAAGAGACCCAGTACTTC. Its translation is CASSESWNPNQETQYF. V gene TRBV6-1 combines with J gene TRBJ2-5; D is ambiguous. Deletions cut 2 bases from V and 0 bases from J, with 13 bases between. The CDR3 is made up of 16 amino acids. Germline values: CDR1 MNHNS, CDR2 SASEGT.

The chain employs TRBV7-8 and TRBJ2-7, with 10 positions matching TRBD2. The CDR3 runs to 15 residues. CDR1 SGHVS and CDR2 FQNEAQ come from the germline V gene. V shed 5 bases, J shed 2 bases, and the junction held 6 bases outside the gene matches. CDR3 DNA sequence: TGTGCCAGCAGCCCCCGGACTAGCGGAACCTACGAGCAGTACTTC. Translation: CASSPRTSGTYEQYF.